This entry is about one T cell receptor (beta chain). The V and J ends lost 0 bases and 2 bases, in that order; junction bases with no gene match: 3. The CDR3 contains 15 residues. Germline CDR1 reads SGHRS; CDR2 reads YFSETQ. This sample was included in a study of blood T cell repertoires in COVID-19. Across the study: Spain, Italy and the United States supplied samples that represented acute and convalescent COVID-19. Nucleic acid was either cDNA or gDNA, and it came from T cells, B-cell-depleted T cells, or PBMCs.

Per the authors' pipeline: How many nucleated cells were present was estimated from reference gene primer amplification. Assay used: immunoSEQ multiplex PCR; TCRdb lists only in-frame clones, some missing. That table is the source of V, J and clone size, and D and trimming were worked out from the DNA. Of more than 100,000 clones in the sample, about four fifths are singletons; the top ten hold approximately 1.5%. The chain combines TRBV5-1 with TRBJ2-7; TRBD2 matches at 9 bases. The sample consisted of peripheral blood. The TCR sequence derives from a man in his sixties with acute or convalescent COVID-19. CDR3 protein: CASSLGGRGTYEQYF. Here the CDR3 DNA reads TGCGCCAGCAGCTTGGGCGGGAGGGGCACCTACGAGCAGTACTTC. The full variable domain, rest sourced from reference TRBV5-1 and TRBJ2-7, is KAGVTQTPRYLIKTRGQQVTLSCSPISGHRSVSWYQQTPGQGLQFLFEYFSETQRNKGNFPGRFSGRQFSNSRSEMNVSTLELGDSALYLCASSLGGRGTYEQYFGPGTRLTVT.